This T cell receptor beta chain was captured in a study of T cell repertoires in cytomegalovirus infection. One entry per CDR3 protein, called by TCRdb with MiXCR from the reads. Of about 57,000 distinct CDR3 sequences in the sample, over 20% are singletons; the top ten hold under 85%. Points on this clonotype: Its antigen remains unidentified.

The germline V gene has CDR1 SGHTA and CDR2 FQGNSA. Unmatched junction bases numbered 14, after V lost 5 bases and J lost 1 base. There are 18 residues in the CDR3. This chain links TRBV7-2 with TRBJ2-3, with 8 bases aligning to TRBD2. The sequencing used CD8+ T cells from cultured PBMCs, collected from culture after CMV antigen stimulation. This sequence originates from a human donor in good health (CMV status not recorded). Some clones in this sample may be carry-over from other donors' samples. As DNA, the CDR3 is TGTGCCAGCAGCCCAGGGAGGGTAGCGGGGCCACGCACAGATACGCAGTATTTT. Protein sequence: CASSPGRVAGPRTDTQYF.